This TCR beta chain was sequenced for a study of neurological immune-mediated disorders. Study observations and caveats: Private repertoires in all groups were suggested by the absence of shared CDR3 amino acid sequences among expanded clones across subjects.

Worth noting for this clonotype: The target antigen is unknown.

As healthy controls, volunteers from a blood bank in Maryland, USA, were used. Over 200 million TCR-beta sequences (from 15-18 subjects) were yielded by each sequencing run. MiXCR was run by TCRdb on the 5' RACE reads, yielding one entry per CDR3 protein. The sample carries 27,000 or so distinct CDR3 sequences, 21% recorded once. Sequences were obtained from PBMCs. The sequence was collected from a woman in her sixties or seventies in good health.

CDR3 protein: CASSPPQQAYGYTF. The CDR3 nucleotides read TGTGCCAGCAGTCCTCCCCAGCAGGCATATGGCTACACCTTC. The rearrangement links TRBV28 to TRBJ1-2; D remains unclear. Germline CDR1 and CDR2: MDHEN and SYDVKM. Trimming removed 5 bases at V and 5 bases at J, with 15 bases between. There are 14 residues in the CDR3.